The 25 T cell receptor beta chains below all came from one sample that was sequenced in a study of cytomegalovirus exposure and HLA in healthy donors. The primer mix had 60 Vbeta and 13 Jbeta primers. TCRdb's table, derived via immunoSEQ multiplex PCR, lists solely in-frame clones and lacks some. The table includes about 220,000 clones, approximately 80% detected once. The sequenced material came from PBMCs. These TCRs come from a boy younger than 10 in good health and CMV-seronegative.

The chain has TRBV11-3 and TRBJ2-1; the D gene is possibly TRBD2 (6 bases). The ends were cut back, 5 bases at V and 5 bases at J, with 13 bases in the middle. Germline V lookup: CDR1 SGHNT, CDR2 YENEEA. This CDR3 is 14 amino acids long. The CDR3 sequence is CASSLAGLHNEQFF. As DNA, the CDR3 is TGTGCCAGCAGCCTGGCGGGGCTACACAATGAGCAGTTCTTC.

This chain connects TRBV9 to TRBJ2-7; tentatively, D is TRBD1 (5 bases). The V gene's germline CDR1 is SGDLS and CDR2 YYNGEE. The CDR3 totals 14 residues. The V and J ends lost 0 bases and 2 bases respectively, with 9 bases between them. This CDR3 is CASSVGQNPYEQYF. The CDR3 DNA reads TGTGCCAGCAGCGTAGGACAGAACCCCTACGAGCAGTACTTC.

The chain joins TRBV11-2 to TRBJ2-1, with 7 bases that match TRBD2. Germline-derived CDR1 and CDR2 are SGHAT and FQNNGV. With V trimmed by 9 bases and J by 0 bases, 8 bases remained unmatched. This CDR3 spans 15 amino acids. The CDR3 DNA reads as TGTGCCAGTAATACGGGACTACTCTCCTACAATGAGCAGTTCTTC. Residues: CASNTGLLSYNEQFF.

The chain uses TRBV7-9 and TRBJ2-2; maybe TRBD1 (6 bases). V dropped 4 bases and J dropped 3 bases, with 15 bases sitting between them. Germline V gene sequence: CDR1 SEHNR, CDR2 FQNEAQ (reference sequence). This CDR3 comprises 16 residues. The CDR3 loop reads CASSSGVQVHTGELFF. In nucleotides, the CDR3 is TGTGCCAGCAGCTCAGGGGTACAGGTCCACACCGGGGAGCTGTTTTTT. The full variable domain, with the rest looked up from reference TRBV7-9 and TRBJ2-2, is DTGVSQNPRHKITKRGQNVTFRCDPISEHNRLYWYRQTLGQGPEFLTYFQNEAQLEKSRLLSDRFSAERPKGSFSTLEIQRTEQGDSAMYLCASSSGVQVHTGELFFGEGSRLTVL.

This sequence joins TRBV19 and TRBJ2-2; tentative D call: TRBD1 (7 bases). The CDR3 runs to 15 residues. Germline lookup yields CDR1 LNHDA and CDR2 SQIVND (reference sequence). V gave up 5 bases and J gave up 7 bases, with 17 bases separating them. This CDR3 reads CASSSSTGRIGELFF. CDR3 bases: TGTGCCAGTAGTTCCTCGACAGGGAGGATCGGGGAGCTGTTTTTT.

This chain uses TRBV28 with TRBJ2-5; 9 bases agree with TRBD1. CDR3 size: 14 residues. V shed 6 bases and J 5 bases; nucleotides not matched to a gene: 7. Germline V CDR1 and CDR2: MDHEN, SYDVKM. The CDR3 protein is CASSYRDRAETQYF. CDR3 sequence (DNA): TGTGCCAGCAGCTACCGGGACAGGGCCGAGACCCAGTACTTC.

The count of this clone is one. The gene calls are TRBV15 and TRBJ2-5; 7 bases are a match to TRBD1. Germline CDR1 is LNHNV and CDR2 is YYDKDF (reference sequence). After removal of 4 bases from V and 1 base from J, the junction contained 9 bases not matched to a gene. The CDR3 loop spans 16 amino acids. This chain's CDR3 is CATSTLGQDPQETQYF. As DNA, the CDR3 is TGTGCCACCAGCACCCTCGGACAGGACCCCCAAGAGACCCAGTACTTC.

This chain connects TRBV7-8 to TRBJ2-3; D is perhaps TRBD2 (5 bases). The V gene lost 1 base and the J gene lost 0 bases, with 8 bases spanning the gap. The CDR3 consists of 15 residues. CDR1 and CDR2 (germline): SGHVS, FQNEAQ. The CDR3 spells CASSLEGVSTDTQYF. The CDR3 DNA reads TGTGCCAGCAGCTTAGAGGGAGTTAGCACAGATACGCAGTATTTT.

The rearrangement joins TRBV2 to TRBJ1-2; no reliable D call. The CDR3 runs to 13 residues. The ends were cut back, 3 bases at V and 4 bases at J, with 9 bases in the middle. Per germline, CDR1 SNHLY and CDR2 FYNNEI. CDR3 sequence reads: CASSDGVIYGYTF. The CDR3 coding sequence is TGTGCCAGCAGTGACGGGGTGATCTATGGCTACACCTTC.

This rearrangement joins TRBV11-2 to TRBJ2-5; D may be TRBD2 (5 bases). The CDR3 is made up of 13 amino acids. V dropped 1 base and J dropped 7 bases, with 10 bases sitting between them. Germline V gene sequence: CDR1 SGHAT, CDR2 FQNNGV. This CDR3 is CASSLGERSTQYF. CDR3 in DNA: TGTGCCAGCAGCTTAGGGGAGAGGTCGACCCAGTACTTC. Supplemented by reference TRBV11-2 and TRBJ2-5, the full variable domain reads EAGVAQSPRYKIIEKRQSVAFWCNPISGHATLYWYQQILGQGPKLLIQFQNNGVVDDSQLPKDRFSAERLKGVDSTLKIQPAKLEDSAVYLCASSLGERSTQYFGPGTRLLVL.

This clone was picked up a small number of times. The chain uses TRBV11-1 and TRBJ1-1, with a tentative D call TRBD1 (6 bases). Trimming shortened V by 6 bases and J by 0 bases, and 11 bases separated the two germline ends. Germline V gene lookup returns CDR1 SGHAT and CDR2 FQDESV (reference sequence). This CDR3 comprises 14 residues. This chain's CDR3 is CASRDRAMNTEAFF. The CDR3 region has the DNA TGTGCCAGCAGGGACAGAGCCATGAACACTGAAGCTTTCTTT. The full variable domain, with the rest looked up from reference TRBV11-1 and TRBJ1-1, is EAEVAQSPRYKITEKSQAVAFWCDPISGHATLYWYRQILGQGPELLVQFQDESVVDDSQLPKDRFSAERLKGVDSTLKIQPAELGDSAMYLCASRDRAMNTEAFFGQGTRLTVV.

The J gene is TRBJ1-6, the V gene TRBV10-3; 7 bases align to TRBD1. The CDR3 sequence is 13 residues long. Looked up from germline, CDR1 is ENHRY and CDR2 is SYGVKD. The V segment lost 8 bases and the J segment 7 bases; nucleotides outside the gene matches: 5. The CDR3 protein is CAIGGQTNSPLHF. CDR3 bases: TGTGCCATCGGGGGACAGACAAATTCACCCCTCCACTTT.

The V call is TRBV4-2, the J call TRBJ2-7; a weak D match, TRBD1 (5 bases). The CDR3 contains 14 residues. Trimming cost V 1 base and J 5 bases, with 12 bases left between them. Germline lookup yields CDR1 LGHNA and CDR2 YNFKEQ. The CDR3, as DNA: TGTGCCAGCAGCCAAGTTAGCAGGGCGGACGAGCAGTACTTC. Its protein product is CASSQVSRADEQYF.

V gene TRBV7-2 combines with J gene TRBJ2-1, with TRBD1 matching 9 bases. From germline, CDR1 is SGHTA and CDR2 FQGNSA. The J segment lost 5 bases and the V segment lost 3 bases, leaving 5 bases of the junction unmatched. There are 15 residues in the CDR3. CDR3 sequence: CASSLDRGFHNEQFF. DNA of the CDR3: TGTGCCAGCAGCTTGGACAGGGGTTTCCACAATGAGCAGTTCTTC. Variable domain in full (rest from reference TRBV7-2 and TRBJ2-1): GAGVSQSPSNKVTEKGKDVELRCDPISGHTALYWYRQSLGQGLEFLIYFQGNSAPDKSGLPSDRFSAERTGGSVSTLTIQRTQQEDSAVYLCASSLDRGFHNEQFFGPGTRLTVL.

V is TRBV7-9 and J is TRBJ1-2, with 7 nucleotides matching TRBD1. The CDR3 length is 14 residues. The junction had 4 bases not matched to a gene; V was cut back by 3 bases and J by 3 bases. The germline CDR1 and CDR2 sequences are SEHNR and FQNEAQ (reference sequence). The CDR3 DNA reads as TGTGCCAGCAGCTTCGAACAGGGGCACTATGGCTACACCTTC. Protein: CASSFEQGHYGYTF.

The chain recombines TRBV29-1 with TRBJ2-1, with 10 nucleotides matching TRBD2. Germline assignment: CDR1 SQVTM and CDR2 ANQGSEA. V lost 3 bases and J lost 5; bases outside the gene matches: 1. The CDR3 sequence is 13 residues long. CDR3 DNA: TGCAGCGTTGATCTAGCGGGAGACAATGAGCAGTTCTTC. As protein: CSVDLAGDNEQFF.

The chain couples TRBV2 to TRBJ1-4; D is possibly TRBD1 (5 bases). Looked up from germline, CDR1 is SNHLY and CDR2 is FYNNEI. The CDR3 has 16 residues. The V end lost 2 bases, the J end lost 3 bases, and 13 bases lay between the germline ends. The CDR3 bases are TGTGCCAGCAGTGAATTAGCAGGGATGGCTAATGAAAAACTGTTTTTT. Its protein product is CASSELAGMANEKLFF.

The V call is TRBV2, the J call TRBJ2-1, with 12 bases lining up with TRBD1. The germline gives CDR1 SNHLY, CDR2 FYNNEI. The V and J ends lost 6 bases and 8 bases, in that order; junction bases with no gene match: 5. The CDR3 runs 14 residues. The CDR3 DNA sequence: TGTGCCAGCAGGGGGACAGGGGGCCTCGATGAGCAGTTCTTC. Translating it yields CASRGTGGLDEQFF. Looking up the rest from reference TRBV2 and TRBJ2-1 gives the full variable domain: EPEVTQTPSHQVTQMGQEVILRCVPISNHLYFYWYRQILGQKVEFLVSFYNNEISEKSEIFDDQFSVERPDGSNFTLKIRSTKLEDSAMYFCASRGTGGLDEQFFGPGTRLTVL.

The chain has TRBV5-4 and TRBJ1-1; D gene unclear. V gave up 0 bases and J gave up 4 bases, with 10 bases separating them. The CDR3 length is 14 residues. Germline V gene sequence: CDR1 SGHNT, CDR2 YYREEE (reference sequence). CDR3 DNA sequence: TGTGCCAGCAGCTTGGGGCGCGGGGTCACTGAAGCTTTCTTT. It specifies CASSLGRGVTEAFF.

The gene calls are TRBV5-1 and TRBJ1-1; 10 bases map to TRBD1. V shed 4 bases and J 7 bases; nucleotides not matched to a gene: 10. From germline, CDR1 is SGHRS and CDR2 YFSETQ. The CDR3 loop spans 15 amino acids. For the CDR3, the DNA is TGCGCCAGCAGCCTCCCCGGGACAGGGGTGGGTGAAGCTTTCTTT. It specifies CASSLPGTGVGEAFF.

This chain connects TRBV18 to TRBJ2-7, with 7 bases matching TRBD1. This CDR3 region has 14 residues. Germline assignment: CDR1 KGHSH and CDR2 LQKENI. The J segment lost 2 bases and the V segment lost 3 bases, leaving 4 bases of the junction unmatched. CDR3 DNA: TGTGCCAGCTCACCCCGGACAGGCACCTACGAGCAGTACTTC. Translated, it gives CASSPRTGTYEQYF.

The genes are TRBV30 and TRBJ1-4; D not resolved. CDR3 size: 14 residues. Germline V gives CDR1 GTSNPN, CDR2 SVGIG (reference sequence). V was trimmed by 0 bases and J by 8 bases, leaving 13 bases between them. CDR3 DNA sequence: TGTGCCTGGAGTGTACACCAAAGAGGAGAAAAACTGTTTTTT. Translated, it gives CAWSVHQRGEKLFF. Filled out from reference TRBV30 and TRBJ1-4, the complete variable domain reads SQTIHQWPATLVQPVGSPLSLECTVEGTSNPNLYWYRQAAGRGLQLLFYSVGIGQISSEVPQNLSASRPQDRQFILSSKKLLLSDSGFYLCAWSVHQRGEKLFFGSGTQLSVL.

Only a few counts were recorded for this clone. The DNA of the CDR3 is TGTGCCAGCAGTGCGGGACAGAAGAACACTGAAGCTTTCTTT. The encoded protein is CASSAGQKNTEAFF. The V call is TRBV2, the J call TRBJ1-1; 7 bases map to TRBD1. This CDR3 region has 14 residues. Trimming took 4 bases from V and 1 from J; bases not matched to a gene: 3. Germline V gene data show CDR1 as SNHLY and CDR2 as FYNNEI.

On this clone itself: At one boundary the junction diverges from the germline segment, which might be a read error. Written as DNA, the CDR3 is TGTGCTAGCAGCGTCGGACAGGGGGCTTACGAGCAGTACTTC. Its protein product is CASSVGQGAYEQYF. The chain couples TRBV7-7 to TRBJ2-7, with 11 bases identical to TRBD1. Germline CDR1 SSHAT, CDR2 FNYEAQ (reference sequence). The CDR3 contains 14 residues.

This clone has a single count. CDR3 amino acids: CAGNNPLDRAETQYF. CDR3 bases: TGCGCCGGCAACAACCCCCTGGACAGGGCGGAGACCCAGTACTTC. The genes are TRBV5-1 and TRBJ2-5; 8 nucleotides match TRBD1. The CDR3 runs to 15 residues. The junction had 16 bases not matched to a gene; V was cut back by 10 bases and J by 5 bases. Per the germline V gene, CDR1 is SGHRS and CDR2 is YFSETQ.